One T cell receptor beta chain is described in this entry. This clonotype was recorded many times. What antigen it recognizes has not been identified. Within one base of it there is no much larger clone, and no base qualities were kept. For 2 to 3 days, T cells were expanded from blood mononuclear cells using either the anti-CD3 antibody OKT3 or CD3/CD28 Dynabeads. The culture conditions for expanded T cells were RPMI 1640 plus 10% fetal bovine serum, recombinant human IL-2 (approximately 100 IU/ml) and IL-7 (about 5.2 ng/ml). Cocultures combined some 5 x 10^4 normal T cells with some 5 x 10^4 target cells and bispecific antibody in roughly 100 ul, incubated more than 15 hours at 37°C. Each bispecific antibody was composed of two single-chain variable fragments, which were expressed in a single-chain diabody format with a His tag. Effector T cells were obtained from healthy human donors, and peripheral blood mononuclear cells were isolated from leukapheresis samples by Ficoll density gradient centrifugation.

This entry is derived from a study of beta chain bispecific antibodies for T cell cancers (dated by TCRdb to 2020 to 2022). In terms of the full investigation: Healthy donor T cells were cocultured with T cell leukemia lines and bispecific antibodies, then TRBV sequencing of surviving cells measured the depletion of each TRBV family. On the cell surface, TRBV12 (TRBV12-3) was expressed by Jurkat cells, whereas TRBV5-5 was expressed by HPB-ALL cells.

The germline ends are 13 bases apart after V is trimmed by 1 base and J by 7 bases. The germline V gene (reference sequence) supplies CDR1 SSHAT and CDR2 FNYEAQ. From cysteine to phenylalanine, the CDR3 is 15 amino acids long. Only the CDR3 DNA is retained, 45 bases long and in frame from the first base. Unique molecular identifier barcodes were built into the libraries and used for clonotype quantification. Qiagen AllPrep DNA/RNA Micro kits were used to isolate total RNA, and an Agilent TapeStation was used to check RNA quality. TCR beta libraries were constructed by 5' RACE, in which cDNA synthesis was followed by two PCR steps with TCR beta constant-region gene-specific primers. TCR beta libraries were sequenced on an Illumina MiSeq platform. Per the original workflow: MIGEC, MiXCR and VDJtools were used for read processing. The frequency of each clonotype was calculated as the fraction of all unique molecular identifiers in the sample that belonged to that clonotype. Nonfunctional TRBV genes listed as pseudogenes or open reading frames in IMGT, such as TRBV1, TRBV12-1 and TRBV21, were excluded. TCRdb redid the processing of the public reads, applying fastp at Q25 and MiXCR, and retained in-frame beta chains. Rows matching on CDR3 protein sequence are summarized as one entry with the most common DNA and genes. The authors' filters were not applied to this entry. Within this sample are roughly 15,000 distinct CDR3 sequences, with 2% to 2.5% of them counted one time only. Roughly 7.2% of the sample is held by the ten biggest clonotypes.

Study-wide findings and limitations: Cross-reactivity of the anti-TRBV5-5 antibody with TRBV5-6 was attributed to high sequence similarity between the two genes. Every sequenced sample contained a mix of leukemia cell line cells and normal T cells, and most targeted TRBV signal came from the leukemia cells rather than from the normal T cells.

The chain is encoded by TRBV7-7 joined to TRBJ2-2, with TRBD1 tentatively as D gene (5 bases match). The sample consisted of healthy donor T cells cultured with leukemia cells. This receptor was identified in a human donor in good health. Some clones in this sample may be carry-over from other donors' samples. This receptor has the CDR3 CASSLEAGSNGELFF. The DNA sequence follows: TGTGCCAGCAGCTTAGAGGCAGGGTCAAACGGGGAGCTGTTTTTT.